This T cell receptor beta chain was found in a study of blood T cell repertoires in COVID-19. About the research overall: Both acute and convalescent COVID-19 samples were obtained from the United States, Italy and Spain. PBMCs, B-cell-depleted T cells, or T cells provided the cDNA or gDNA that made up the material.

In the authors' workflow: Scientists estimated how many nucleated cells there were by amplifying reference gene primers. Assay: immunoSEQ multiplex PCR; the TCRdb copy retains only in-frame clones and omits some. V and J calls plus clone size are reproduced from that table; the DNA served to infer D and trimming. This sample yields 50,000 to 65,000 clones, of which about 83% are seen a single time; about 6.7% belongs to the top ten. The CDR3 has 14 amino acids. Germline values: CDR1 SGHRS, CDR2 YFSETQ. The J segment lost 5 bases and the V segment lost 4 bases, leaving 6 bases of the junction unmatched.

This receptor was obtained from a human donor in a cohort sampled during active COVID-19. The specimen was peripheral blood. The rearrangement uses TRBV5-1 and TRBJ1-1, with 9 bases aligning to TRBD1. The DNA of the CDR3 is TGCGCCAGCAGCCAGGGGACAGGGAAGACTGAAGCTTTCTTT. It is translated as CASSQGTGKTEAFF.